This is a list of T cell receptor beta chains from one sample in a study of cytomegalovirus exposure and HLA in healthy donors. The table came from immunoSEQ multiplex PCR; TCRdb's copy has only in-frame clones and leaves some out. The profile shows about 120,000 clones, around three quarters of them singletons. Material: PBMCs. The receptors were sampled from a female donor in good health and CMV-seronegative. CDR3s include the opening cysteine and the closing phenylalanine or tryptophan. A D gene is named only where the DNA matches it firmly. A row's size may be missing; if present it is once, few, many or a size class.

.	TRBV6-5	TRBD1	TRBJ1-2	CASSQGQQPYGYTF	TGTGCCAGCAGCCAGGGACAGCAGCCCTATGGCTACACCTTC
.	TRBV6-5	.	TRBJ2-7	CASSKPGFHEQYF	TGTGCCAGCAGTAAGCCAGGGTTCCACGAGCAGTACTTC
.	TRBV10-1	TRBD1	TRBJ1-3	CASIDPGQGTLHSGNTIYF	TGCGCCAGCATTGACCCGGGACAGGGGACCTTACACTCTGGAAACACCATATATTTT
.	TRBV6-6	TRBD2	TRBJ2-3	CASSPTGGSTDTQYF	TGTGCCAGCAGCCCCACCGGGGGGAGCACAGATACGCAGTATTTT
.	TRBV6-1	TRBD1	TRBJ2-3	CASSIDRGRTDTQYF	TGTGCCAGCAGCATCGACAGGGGGCGGACAGATACGCAGTATTTT
.	TRBV7-9	TRBD1	TRBJ2-7	CASSSSGTGSYEQYF	TGTGCCAGCAGCTCTTCCGGGACAGGATCCTACGAGCAGTACTTC
.	TRBV9	.	TRBJ1-1	CASSVGVRDTEAFF	TGTGCCAGCAGCGTAGGTGTCAGGGATACTGAAGCTTTCTTT
.	TRBV11-2	TRBD1	TRBJ1-2	CASSIPGQVADGYTF	TGTGCCAGCAGCATACCGGGACAGGTAGCCGATGGCTACACCTTC
.	TRBV5-4	.	TRBJ2-7	CASSSSGSYEQYF	TGTGCCAGCAGCTCGTCAGGCTCCTACGAGCAGTACTTC
.	TRBV28	TRBD1	TRBJ2-7	CASSPPRPGGAYEQYF	TGTGCCAGCAGTCCACCCCGCCCAGGGGGAGCCTACGAGCAGTACTTC
.	TRBV2	TRBD2	TRBJ2-5	CASSADSGARETQYF	TGTGCCAGCAGTGCCGATAGCGGGGCACGGGAGACCCAGTACTTC
.	TRBV5-4	.	TRBJ1-6	CASSLDREFNSPLHF	TGTGCCAGCAGCTTGGACCGGGAGTTTAATTCACCCCTCCACTTT
.	TRBV5-5	.	TRBJ2-3	CASSLVGRAYTDTQYF	TGTGCCAGCAGCTTGGTCGGCAGGGCCTACACAGATACGCAGTATTTT
.	TRBV7-8	.	TRBJ1-5	CASSLFGWGLRQPQHF	TGTGCCAGCAGCTTATTTGGGTGGGGGCTCAGGCAGCCCCAGCATTTT
.	TRBV7-9	.	TRBJ2-5	CASQREETQYF	TGTGCCAGCCAAAGAGAAGAGACCCAGTACTTC
.	TRBV27	TRBD1	TRBJ2-1	CASSSPAGGPYNEQFF	TGTGCCAGCAGTTCCCCGGCAGGGGGCCCCTACAATGAGCAGTTCTTC
.	TRBV4-1	TRBD1	TRBJ1-4	CASSQVRTGTGEKLFF	TGCGCCAGCAGCCAGGTTCGGACAGGGACCGGAGAAAAACTGTTTTTT
.	TRBV5-4	.	TRBJ1-5	CASSFRSRGNQPQHF	TGTGCCAGCAGCTTCAGGAGCCGAGGGAACCAGCCCCAGCATTTT
.	TRBV19	.	TRBJ2-7	CASSGWIRTDHYEQYF	TGTGCCAGTAGCGGATGGATCCGGACAGATCATTACGAGCAGTACTTC
.	TRBV5-1	.	TRBJ2-7	CASSLASSYEQYF	TGCGCCAGCAGTCTAGCGAGTTCCTACGAGCAGTACTTC
.	TRBV2	.	TRBJ2-2	CASSEGGAYGELFF	TGTGCCAGCAGTGAAGGGGGCGCGTACGGGGAGCTGTTTTTT
.	TRBV21-1	.	TRBJ2-7	CASTGIPTTYEQYF	TGTGCCAGCACTGGTATCCCTACCACCTACGAGCAGTACTTC
.	TRBV11-3	.	TRBJ2-5	CASSFYPSALQETQYF	TGTGCCAGCAGCTTTTACCCTAGCGCATTACAAGAGACCCAGTACTTC
.	TRBV7-7	TRBD1	TRBJ2-2	CASSPTRGPDTGELFF	TGTGCCAGCAGCCCCACCAGGGGGCCCGACACCGGGGAGCTGTTTTTT
.	TRBV6-6	.	TRBJ1-2	CASSYSKGETTF	TGTGCCAGCAGTTACTCGAAAGGAGAGACCACCTTC
.	TRBV14	TRBD2	TRBJ2-1	CASSPAEGLADYNEQFF	TGTGCCAGCAGCCCCGCCGAGGGGCTAGCGGACTACAATGAGCAGTTCTTC
.	TRBV5-4	TRBD2	TRBJ2-2	CASSRSLAGGPRELFF	TGTGCCAGCAGCCGTTCACTAGCGGGGGGGCCCCGGGAGCTGTTTTTT
.	TRBV7-8	.	TRBJ2-7	CASSLGAGSSYEQYF	TGTGCCAGCAGCTTAGGTGCAGGGTCATCCTACGAGCAGTACTTC
.	TRBV2	TRBD1	TRBJ2-5	CASSGDRTGKETQYF	TGTGCCAGCAGTGGGGACCGGACAGGCAAGGAGACCCAGTACTTC
once	TRBV5-4	TRBD1	TRBJ2-5	CASSPGTVETQYF	TGTGCCAGCAGCCCAGGGACAGTAGAGACCCAGTACTTC
.	TRBV19	TRBD1	TRBJ1-2	CASSIPDRAWNGYTF	TGTGCCAGTAGTATCCCGGACAGGGCTTGGAATGGCTACACCTTC
few	TRBV19	.	TRBJ1-1	CASSISQNTEAFF	TGTGCCAGTAGTATTTCACAGAACACTGAAGCTTTCTTT
.	TRBV5-1	.	TRBJ2-1	CASSLEGPFSYNEQFF	TGCGCCAGCAGCTTGGAGGGGCCTTTCTCCTACAATGAGCAGTTCTTC
.	TRBV7-9	.	TRBJ2-7	CASSLKQGEQYF	TGTGCCAGCAGCCTTAAGCAGGGCGAGCAGTACTTC
.	TRBV12-5	.	TRBJ2-2	CASGLRINPGTGELFF	TGTGCTAGTGGTTTGCGAATCAACCCGGGGACCGGGGAGCTGTTTTTT
.	TRBV14	TRBD1	TRBJ2-7	CASSQDWGQGGRYEQYF	TGTGCCAGCAGCCAAGATTGGGGACAGGGAGGAAGGTACGAGCAGTACTTC
many	TRBV19	TRBD2	TRBJ2-5	CASSILAGAETQYF	TGTGCCAGTAGTATCTTAGCGGGGGCGGAGACCCAGTACTTC
.	TRBV9	.	TRBJ1-2	CASSPTADNYGYTF	TGTGCCAGCAGCCCGACGGCGGATAACTATGGCTACACCTTC
.	TRBV7-9	.	TRBJ1-2	CASSSLTKSTGRDPYGYTF	TGTGCCAGCAGCTCCCTTACGAAATCGACAGGCAGGGATCCCTATGGCTACACCTTC
.	TRBV7-2	.	TRBJ2-3	CASSPLTGPPTQYF	TGTGCCAGCAGCCCATTGACAGGTCCCCCTACGCAGTATTTT
.	TRBV9	TRBD1	TRBJ2-7	CASSVGLSDRGRGEQYF	TGTGCCAGCAGCGTAGGATTATCGGACAGGGGACGAGGAGAGCAGTACTTC
once	TRBV5-1	TRBD1	TRBJ1-2	CASSAAGTGNGYTF	TGCGCCAGCAGCGCGGCCGGGACAGGGAATGGCTACACCTTC
.	TRBV6-5	.	TRBJ2-5	CASRRDLYQETQYF	TGTGCCAGCAGAAGGGACTTGTACCAAGAGACCCAGTACTTC
.	TRBV7-6	TRBD1	TRBJ1-1	CASSTGGGRTEAFF	TGTGCCAGCAGCACAGGGGGCGGGAGGACTGAAGCTTTCTTT
.	TRBV4-3	TRBD2	TRBJ2-7	CASSQAPPGGTYEQYF	TGCGCCAGCAGCCAAGCCCCCCCGGGGGGGACCTACGAGCAGTACTTC
.	TRBV7-6	.	TRBJ2-1	CASSLDGVNEQFF	TGTGCCAGCAGCTTAGATGGAGTAAATGAGCAGTTCTTC
.	TRBV7-2	TRBD2	TRBJ2-2	CASSLGSGATGELFF	TGTGCCAGCAGCTTAGGCAGCGGGGCAACCGGGGAGCTGTTTTTT
.	TRBV5-6	TRBD1	TRBJ2-3	CASSQTGQGTDTQYF	TGTGCCAGCAGCCAGACGGGACAGGGCACAGATACGCAGTATTTT
.	TRBV6-1	TRBD1	TRBJ1-2	CASSGGQGPRYGYTF	TGTGCCAGCAGTGGCGGACAGGGGCCGCGGTATGGCTACACCTTC
.	TRBV25-1	TRBD1	TRBJ1-2	CASSESETGYGYTF	TGTGCCAGCAGTGAATCTGAGACAGGGTATGGCTACACCTTC
.	TRBV7-2	.	TRBJ2-5	CASSTIQETQYF	TGTGCCAGCAGCACAATCCAAGAGACCCAGTACTTC
.	TRBV6-5	.	TRBJ2-3	CASTGGTDTQYF	TGTGCCAGCACCGGAGGCACAGATACGCAGTATTTT
.	TRBV11-1	TRBD2	TRBJ2-1	CASSSFQGLAGKEQFF	TGTGCCAGCAGCTCCTTCCAGGGACTAGCGGGGAAGGAGCAGTTCTTC
.	TRBV6-5	TRBD1	TRBJ2-3	CASSYDSGQGRDTQYF	TGTGCCAGCAGTTACGATTCGGGACAGGGGAGAGATACGCAGTATTTT
.	TRBV27	.	TRBJ2-3	CASSPPRGSSTDTQYF	TGTGCCAGCAGCCCCCCTCGGGGATCCAGCACAGATACGCAGTATTTT